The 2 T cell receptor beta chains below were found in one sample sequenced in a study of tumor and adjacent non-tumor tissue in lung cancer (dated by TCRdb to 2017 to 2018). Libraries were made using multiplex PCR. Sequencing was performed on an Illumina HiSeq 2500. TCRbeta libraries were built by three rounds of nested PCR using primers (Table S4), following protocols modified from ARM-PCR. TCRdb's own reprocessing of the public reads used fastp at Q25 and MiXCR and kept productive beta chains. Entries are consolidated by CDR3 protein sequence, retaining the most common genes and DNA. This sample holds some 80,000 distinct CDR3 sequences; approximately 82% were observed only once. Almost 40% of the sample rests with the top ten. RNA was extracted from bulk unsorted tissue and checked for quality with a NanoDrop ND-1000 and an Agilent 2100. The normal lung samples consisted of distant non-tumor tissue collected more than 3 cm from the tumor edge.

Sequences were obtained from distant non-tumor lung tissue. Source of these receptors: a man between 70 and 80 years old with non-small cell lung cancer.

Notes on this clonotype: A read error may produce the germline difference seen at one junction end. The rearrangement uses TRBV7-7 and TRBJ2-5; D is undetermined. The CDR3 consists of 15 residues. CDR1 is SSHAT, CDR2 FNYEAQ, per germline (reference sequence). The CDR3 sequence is CVSSLAQGYQETRYF. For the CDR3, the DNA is TGTGTTAGCAGCTTAGCTCAAGGGTACCAAGAGACCCGGTACTTC.

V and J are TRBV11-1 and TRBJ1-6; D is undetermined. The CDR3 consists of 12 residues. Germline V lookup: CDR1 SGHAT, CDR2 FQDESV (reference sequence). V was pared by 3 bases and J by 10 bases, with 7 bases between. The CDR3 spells CASSLDGSPLHF. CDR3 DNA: TGTGCCAGCAGCTTGGATGGCTCACCCCTCCACTTT.